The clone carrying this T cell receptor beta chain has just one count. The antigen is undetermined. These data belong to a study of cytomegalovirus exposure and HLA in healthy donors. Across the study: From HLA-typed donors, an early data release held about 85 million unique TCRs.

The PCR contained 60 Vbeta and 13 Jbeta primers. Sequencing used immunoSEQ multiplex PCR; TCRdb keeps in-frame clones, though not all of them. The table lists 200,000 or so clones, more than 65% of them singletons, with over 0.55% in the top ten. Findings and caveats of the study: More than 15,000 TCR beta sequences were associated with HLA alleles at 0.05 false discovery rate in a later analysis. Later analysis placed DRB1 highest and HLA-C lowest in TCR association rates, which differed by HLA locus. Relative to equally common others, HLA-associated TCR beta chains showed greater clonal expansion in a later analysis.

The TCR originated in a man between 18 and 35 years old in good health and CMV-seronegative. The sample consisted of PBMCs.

The CDR3 reads CASSKINRVGTDTQYF. The CDR3 coding sequence is TGTGCCAGCAGCAAGATCAACAGGGTAGGCACAGATACGCAGTATTTT. This chain joins TRBV11-2 and TRBJ2-3; tentative D call: TRBD1 (6 bases). The length of the CDR3 is 16 residues. CDR1 and CDR2 from the germline V gene are SGHAT and FQNNGV. V was pared by 5 bases and J by 1 base, with 16 bases between.